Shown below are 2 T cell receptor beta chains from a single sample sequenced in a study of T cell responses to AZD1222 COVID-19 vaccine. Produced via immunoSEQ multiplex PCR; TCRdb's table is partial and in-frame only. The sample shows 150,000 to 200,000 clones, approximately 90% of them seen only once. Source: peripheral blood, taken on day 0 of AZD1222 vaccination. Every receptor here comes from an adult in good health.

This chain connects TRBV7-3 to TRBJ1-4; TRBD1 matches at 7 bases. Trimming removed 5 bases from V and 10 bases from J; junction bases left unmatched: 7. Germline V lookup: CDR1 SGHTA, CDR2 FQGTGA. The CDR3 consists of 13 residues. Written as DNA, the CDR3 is TGTGCCAGCAGCCCCGACAGGGAGGGAAAACTGTTTTTT. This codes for CASSPDREGKLFF.

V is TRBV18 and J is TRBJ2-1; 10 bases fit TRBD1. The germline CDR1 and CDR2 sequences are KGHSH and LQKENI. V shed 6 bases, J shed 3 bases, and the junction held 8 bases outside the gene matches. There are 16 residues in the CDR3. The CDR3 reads CASSLTGTGVYNEQFF. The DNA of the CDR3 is TGTGCCAGCTCCTTAACCGGGACAGGGGTCTACAATGAGCAGTTCTTC. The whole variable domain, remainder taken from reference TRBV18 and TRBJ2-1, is NAGVMQNPRHLVRRRGQEARLRCSPMKGHSHVYWYRQLPEEGLKFMVYLQKENIIDESGMPKERFSAEFPKEGPSILRIQQVVRGDSAAYFCASSLTGTGVYNEQFFGPGTRLTVL.